The sequence of this T cell receptor (beta chain) was determined in a study of shared clonotypes between healthy human individuals. Only CD45RO-negative cells positively selected for CCR7 counted as naive CD8 cells, so terminally differentiated effector memory CD45RA+ cells were excluded. There were no recent acute infections or vaccinations among the donors, who were healthy HIV-negative adults. Deep was the level at which the assay was run. The assay was immunoSEQ multiplex PCR, and TCRdb's table has in-frame clones only and misses some. The profile shows approximately 1.9 million clones, around 93% of them singletons. The ends were cut back, 0 bases at V and 5 bases at J, with 23 bases in the middle. Germline lookup yields CDR1 LGHNA and CDR2 YSLEER. The CDR3 runs to 19 residues. A remark on this clone: Its matching antigen is unknown.

General study points: When naive CD4 clonotypes were compared across a few donors, approximately 5% were shared.

This chain connects TRBV4-3 to TRBJ2-1, with TRBD1 as a possible D gene (5 bases). The sequenced sample was naive CD8+ T cells from PBMCs. The receptor comes from a man younger than 35 in good health. Some clones in this sample may be carry-over from other donors' samples. The CDR3: CASSQDWYFKGIGDNEQFF. CDR3 coding DNA: TGCGCCAGCAGCCAAGATTGGTATTTTAAGGGGATAGGGGACAATGAGCAGTTCTTC.